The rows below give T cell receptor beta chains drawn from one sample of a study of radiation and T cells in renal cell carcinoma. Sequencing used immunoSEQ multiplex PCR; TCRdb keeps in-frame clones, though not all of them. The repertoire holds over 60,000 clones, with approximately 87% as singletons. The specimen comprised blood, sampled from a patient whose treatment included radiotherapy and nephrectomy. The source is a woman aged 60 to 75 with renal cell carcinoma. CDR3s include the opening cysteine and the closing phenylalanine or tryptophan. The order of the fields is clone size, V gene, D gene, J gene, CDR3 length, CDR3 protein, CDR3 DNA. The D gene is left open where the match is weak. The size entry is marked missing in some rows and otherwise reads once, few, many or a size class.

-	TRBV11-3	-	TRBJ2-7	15	CASSLGRATQGEQYF	TGTGCCAGCAGCTTAGGACGCGCAACCCAAGGGGAGCAGTACTTC
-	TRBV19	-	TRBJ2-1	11	CATQRVDEQFF	TGTGCCACCCAACGGGTAGACGAGCAGTTCTTC
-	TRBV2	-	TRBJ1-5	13	CASSDSRGSPQHF	TGTGCCAGCAGTGATAGCCGGGGGTCACCCCAGCATTTT
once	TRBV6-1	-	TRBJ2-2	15	CASGMEQGSPGELFF	TGTGCCAGCGGAATGGAACAGGGATCCCCCGGGGAGCTGTTTTTT
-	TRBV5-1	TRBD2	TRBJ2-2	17	CASSPIAGGLDTGELFF	TGCGCCAGCAGCCCTATAGCGGGAGGACTCGACACCGGGGAGCTGTTTTTT
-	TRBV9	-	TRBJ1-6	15	CASSVDALENSPLHF	TGTGCCAGCAGCGTAGACGCCCTAGAGAATTCACCCCTCCACTTT
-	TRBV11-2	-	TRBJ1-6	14	CASSRTSDNSPLHF	TGTGCCAGCAGTAGAACCTCGGATAATTCACCCCTCCACTTT
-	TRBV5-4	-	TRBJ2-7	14	CASSPRDGGYEQYF	TGTGCCAGCAGCCCTCGGGACGGAGGCTACGAGCAGTACTTC
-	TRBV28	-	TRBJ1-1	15	CASSIISRRHTEAFF	TGTGCCAGCAGCATCATAAGCCGGCGCCACACTGAAGCTTTCTTT
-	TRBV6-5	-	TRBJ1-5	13	CASSWTVNQPQHF	TGTGCCAGCAGTTGGACAGTTAATCAGCCCCAGCATTTT
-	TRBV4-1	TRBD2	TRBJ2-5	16	CASSQDGLAGGETQYF	TGCGCCAGCAGCCAAGATGGGCTAGCGGGGGGAGAGACCCAGTACTTC
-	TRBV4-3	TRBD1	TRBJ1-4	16	CASSQDLAGGREKLFF	TGCGCCAGCAGCCAAGATCTGGCAGGGGGTCGTGAAAAACTGTTTTTT
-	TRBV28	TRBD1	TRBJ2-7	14	CASSRLTGLGEQYF	TGTGCCAGCAGTCGATTGACAGGGCTGGGGGAGCAGTACTTC
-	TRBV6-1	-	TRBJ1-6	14	CASTQDSIGSPLHF	TGTGCCAGCACCCAGGACAGTATTGGGTCACCCCTCCACTTT
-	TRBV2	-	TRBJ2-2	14	CASSEPVSTGELFF	TGTGCCAGCAGTGAACCGGTGAGCACCGGGGAGCTGTTTTTT
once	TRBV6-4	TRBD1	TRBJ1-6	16	CASSENRDRYNSPLHF	TGTGCCAGCAGCGAAAACCGGGACAGGTATAATTCACCCCTCCACTTT
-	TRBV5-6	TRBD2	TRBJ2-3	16	CASSGSGRTFTDTQYF	TGTGCCAGCAGCGGTAGCGGGAGGACGTTCACAGATACGCAGTATTTT
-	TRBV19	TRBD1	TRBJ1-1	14	CASSISGTGTEAFF	TGTGCCAGTAGTATATCAGGGACAGGCACTGAAGCTTTCTTT
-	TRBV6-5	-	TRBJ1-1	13	CASSDRGGTEAFF	TGTGCCAGCAGTGATAGGGGGGGGACTGAAGCTTTCTTT
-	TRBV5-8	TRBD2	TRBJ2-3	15	CASGPGLAPADTQYF	TGTGCCAGCGGCCCGGGACTAGCTCCTGCAGATACGCAGTATTTT
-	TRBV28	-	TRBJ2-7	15	CASSIGEHRVYEQYF	TGTGCCAGCAGCATTGGTGAGCACAGGGTCTACGAGCAGTACTTC
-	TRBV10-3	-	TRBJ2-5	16	CAISEPRQTTIETQYF	TGTGCCATCAGTGAGCCCCGACAGACTACAATAGAGACCCAGTACTTC
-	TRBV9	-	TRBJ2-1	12	CASSVNLNEQFF	TGTGCCAGCAGCGTAAATCTCAATGAGCAGTTCTTC
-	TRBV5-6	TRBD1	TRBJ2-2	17	CASSLLLGQGNTGELFF	TGTGCCAGCAGCTTATTGTTGGGACAGGGGAACACCGGGGAGCTGTTTTTT
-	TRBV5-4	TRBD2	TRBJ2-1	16	CASSTGTSGGYNEQFF	TGTGCCAGCAGCACCGGGACTAGCGGGGGGTATAATGAGCAGTTCTTC
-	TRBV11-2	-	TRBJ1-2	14	CASSSGRNNYGYTF	TGTGCCAGCAGCTCCGGACGAAATAACTATGGCTACACCTTC
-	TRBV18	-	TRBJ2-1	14	CASSPLNENTEQFF	TGTGCCAGCTCACCGCTTAACGAGAATACTGAGCAGTTCTTC
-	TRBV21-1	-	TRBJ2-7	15	CASGTGTESSYEQYF	TGTGCCAGCGGGACCGGGACGGAGAGCTCCTACGAGCAGTACTTC
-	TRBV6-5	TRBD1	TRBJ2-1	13	CASSTRQGYEQFF	TGTGCCAGCAGTACCCGACAGGGCTATGAGCAGTTCTTC
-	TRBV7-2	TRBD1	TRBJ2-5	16	CASSPHPGQGGETQYF	TGTGCCAGCAGCCCCCACCCGGGACAGGGAGGGGAGACCCAGTACTTC
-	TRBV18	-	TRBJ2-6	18	CASSPSGTSFSGANVLTF	TGTGCCAGCTCACCATCCGGGACCTCTTTCTCTGGGGCCAACGTCCTGACTTTC
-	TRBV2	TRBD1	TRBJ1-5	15	CASSRRTGGNQPQHF	TGTGCCAGCAGTCGCCGGACAGGGGGCAATCAGCCCCAGCATTTT
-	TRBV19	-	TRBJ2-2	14	CASSPTGLTGELFF	TGTGCCAGTAGTCCCACAGGGCTAACCGGGGAGCTGTTTTTT
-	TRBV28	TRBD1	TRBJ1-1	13	CASRPQGAAEAFF	TGTGCCAGCAGGCCTCAGGGGGCAGCTGAAGCTTTCTTT
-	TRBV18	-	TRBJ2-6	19	CASSPRNGQLLSGANVLTF	TGTGCCAGCTCACCACGGAATGGACAGTTGCTCTCTGGGGCCAACGTCCTGACTTTC
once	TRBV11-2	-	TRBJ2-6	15	CASSLMDSGANVLTF	TGTGCCAGCAGCTTGATGGACTCTGGGGCCAACGTCCTGACTTTC
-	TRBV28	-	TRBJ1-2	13	CASLGGTWDGYTF	TGTGCCAGCCTTGGAGGGACATGGGATGGCTACACCTTC
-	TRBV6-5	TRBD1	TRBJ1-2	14	CASSQGTGLDGYTF	TGTGCCAGCAGCCAGGGGACAGGGTTAGATGGCTACACCTTC
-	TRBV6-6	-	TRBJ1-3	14	CASSDGQVGNTIYF	TGTGCCAGCAGTGACGGACAAGTCGGAAACACCATATATTTT
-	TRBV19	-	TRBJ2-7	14	CASSSGHLTYEQYF	TGTGCCAGTAGTAGCGGACACCTAACCTACGAGCAGTACTTC
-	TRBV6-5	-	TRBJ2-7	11	CASSGTGGENF	TGTGCCAGCAGTGGTACAGGTGGCGAAAACTTC
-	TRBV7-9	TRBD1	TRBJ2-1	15	CASSTGTGRINEQFF	TGTGCCAGCAGCACCGGGACAGGGAGAATCAATGAGCAGTTCTTC
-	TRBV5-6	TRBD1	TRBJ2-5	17	CASSLAAGGHQLETQYF	TGTGCCAGCAGCTTGGCGGCAGGGGGTCACCAACTGGAGACCCAGTACTTC
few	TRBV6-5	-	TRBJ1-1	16	CASSYFVGLGNTEAFF	TGTGCCAGCAGTTATTTTGTGGGACTCGGGAACACTGAAGCTTTCTTT
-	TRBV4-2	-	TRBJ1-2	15	CASSQERGSIGGYTF	TGTGCCAGCAGCCAAGAGAGAGGGAGTATTGGGGGCTACACCTTC
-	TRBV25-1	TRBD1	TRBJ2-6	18	CASSEWEGQGAGANVLTF	TGTGCCAGCAGTGAATGGGAGGGACAGGGGGCTGGGGCCAACGTCCTGACTTTC
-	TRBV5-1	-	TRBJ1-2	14	CASSLVSSNYGYTF	TGCGCCAGCAGCTTGGTGTCTTCCAACTATGGCTACACCTTC
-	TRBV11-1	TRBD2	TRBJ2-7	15	CASSLGGREVDEQYF	TGTGCCAGCAGCTTAGGAGGGCGGGAGGTCGACGAGCAGTACTTC
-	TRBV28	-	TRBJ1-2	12	CASSWQGLGYTF	TGTGCCAGCAGTTGGCAGGGCCTGGGCTACACCTTC
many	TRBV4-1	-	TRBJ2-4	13	CASSQDLANIQYF	TGCGCCAGCAGCCAAGATTTGGCGAACATTCAGTACTTC
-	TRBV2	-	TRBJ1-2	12	CASSGDEYGYTF	TGTGCCAGCAGTGGAGACGAGTATGGCTACACCTTC
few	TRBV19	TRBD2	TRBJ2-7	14	CASSMTSGAYEQYF	TGTGCCAGTAGTATGACTAGCGGGGCCTACGAGCAGTACTTC
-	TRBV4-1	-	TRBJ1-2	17	CASSQEKYRGQGYGYTF	TGCGCCAGCAGCCAAGAGAAGTATCGGGGGCAAGGCTATGGCTACACCTTC